Below are 17 T cell receptor beta chains sequenced from a single sample in a study of blood T cell repertoires in COVID-19. TCRdb keeps only in-frame clones here, not all; method: immunoSEQ multiplex PCR. The sample gives about 200,000 clones, 85% to 90% of which show up once; less than 4.5% is in the top ten. Sequencing input: PBMCs or T cells enriched from blood (not recorded which). The receptors here all came from a woman aged 25 to 45 with acute COVID-19.

In this sample, this clone turned up once. V usage is TRBV2 and J usage is TRBJ1-5; perhaps TRBD1 as D (5 bases). Looked up from germline, CDR1 is SNHLY and CDR2 is FYNNEI. V was trimmed by 6 bases and J by 4 bases, leaving 13 bases between them. This CDR3 comprises 14 residues. CDR3 nucleotides: TGTGCCAGCAGACCCAGGGAGGGAAATCAGCCCCAGCATTTT. Translated, it gives CASRPREGNQPQHF.

The rearrangement joins TRBV28 to TRBJ1-2; a weak D match, TRBD1 (6 bases). This CDR3 spans 15 amino acids. V shed 1 base and J shed 0 bases, with 9 bases lying between them. Germline CDR1 reads MDHEN; CDR2 reads SYDVKM. The CDR3 coding sequence is TGTGCCAGCAGTTTATTAGGGGGAGCTAACTATGGCTACACCTTC. This gives the protein CASSLLGGANYGYTF.

V gene TRBV4-3 combines with J gene TRBJ2-3; 11 nucleotides agree with TRBD2. The CDR3 spans 16 residues. Germline V gives CDR1 LGHNA, CDR2 YSLEER. V gave up 4 bases and J gave up 1 base; unmatched junction bases: 4. The CDR3 here is CASSPQTSGGTDTQYF. DNA for the CDR3: TGCGCCAGCAGCCCCCAGACTAGCGGGGGCACAGATACGCAGTATTTT.

This chain links TRBV6-2 or TRBV6-3 with TRBJ2-1; D perhaps matches TRBD2 (5 bases). The CDR3 covers 14 residues. Deletions cut 5 bases from V and 10 bases from J, with 18 bases between. CDR1 MNHEY and CDR2 SVGEGT come from the germline V gene. Here the CDR3 DNA reads TGTGCCAGCAGTGGACGAAATCTAGCAAACGAGCAGTTCTTC. The encoded protein is CASSGRNLANEQFF.

This clone occurred once. V gene TRBV28 combines with J gene TRBJ1-2, with D uncertain. From germline, CDR1 is MDHEN and CDR2 SYDVKM. This CDR3 region has 13 residues. The germline V and J ends were trimmed by 5 bases and 3 bases, with 10 bases remaining between them. The CDR3 region has the DNA TGTGCCAGCAGTCCCGACGGGGACTATGGCTACACCTTC. Translated: CASSPDGDYGYTF.

The J gene is TRBJ2-3, the V gene TRBV3-1 (or the pseudogene TRBV3-2); TRBD2 aligns across 12 bases. Germline trimming cut 4 bases from V and 4 bases from J; bases unmatched to any gene: 6. This CDR3 contains 16 residues. Germline V CDR1 and CDR2: LGHDT, YNNKEL (reference sequence). CDR3 loop: CASSPTSGRTPDTQYF. CDR3 nucleotide sequence: TGTGCCAGCAGCCCGACTAGCGGGAGAACCCCAGATACGCAGTATTTT.

The CDR3 DNA reads TGTGCCAGCAGCCACTACTACAATGAGCAGTTCTTC. Its translation: CASSHYYNEQFF. This chain connects TRBV14 to TRBJ2-1; D remains unclear. In germline, CDR1 is SGHDN, CDR2 FVKESK. V dropped 3 bases and J dropped 3 bases, with 3 bases sitting between them. CDR3 length equals 12 residues.

This CDR3 reads CASSSKAGGLTDTQYF. As DNA, the CDR3 is TGTGCCAGCAGCTCGAAAGCGGGGGGGCTAACAGATACGCAGTATTTT. This sequence joins TRBV7-7 and TRBJ2-3; 10 positions agree with TRBD2. Trimming removed 4 bases from V and 3 bases from J; junction bases left unmatched: 7. CDR3 length: 16 amino acids. Per the germline V gene, CDR1 is SSHAT and CDR2 is FNYEAQ (reference sequence).

The chain employs TRBV7-2 and TRBJ2-3; 8 nucleotides agree with TRBD1. Per germline, CDR1 SGHTA and CDR2 FQGNSA. Trimming at V came to 6 bases and at J to 1 base, leaving 0 bases not matched to a gene. The CDR3 length is 13 residues. DNA of the CDR3: TGTGCCAGCAGGACAGGGGGCACAGATACGCAGTATTTT. Its translation: CASRTGGTDTQYF.

The count of this clone is one. The V gene is TRBV2, the J gene TRBJ1-2; D remains ambiguous. The length of the CDR3 is 16 residues. Trimming stripped 2 bases from V and 3 bases from J, with 16 bases between. Germline V CDR1 and CDR2: SNHLY, FYNNEI. CDR3 protein: CASSEIRSRGYYGYTF. CDR3 nucleotide sequence: TGTGCCAGCAGTGAAATAAGGTCGCGGGGATACTATGGCTACACCTTC.

The table lists this clone with a few counts. The chain carries TRBV4-2 and TRBJ2-5, with 8 bases matching TRBD2. Germline V gives CDR1 LGHNA, CDR2 YNFKEQ. V was clipped by 4 bases and J by 5 bases; unmatched bases: 15. The CDR3 extends over 17 amino acids. For the CDR3, the DNA is TGTGCCAGCAGCCCCCCCGATGGCGGGGGGTTAAGGGAGACCCAGTACTTC. Translated: CASSPPDGGGLRETQYF.

The rearrangement joins TRBV5-6 to TRBJ1-6; TRBD1 aligns across 7 bases. The CDR3 covers 16 residues. Trimming took 0 bases from V and 8 from J; bases not matched to a gene: 8. Germline values: CDR1 SGHDT, CDR2 YYEEEE. In DNA form, the CDR3 reads TGTGCCAGCAGCTTGGAAATAGGGGGCACCCATTCACCCCTCCACTTT. Encoded protein: CASSLEIGGTHSPLHF.

The chain combines TRBV5-1 with TRBJ1-1; D uncertain. The V end lost 2 bases, the J end lost 10 bases, and 15 bases lay between the germline ends. From germline, CDR1 is SGHRS and CDR2 YFSETQ. The CDR3 spans 13 residues. This CDR3 is CASSFAASGGAFF. The CDR3 bases are TGCGCCAGCAGCTTTGCTGCCTCTGGAGGAGCTTTCTTT.

The chain links TRBV10-2 to TRBJ2-1; D possibly corresponds to TRBD2 (7 bases). Trimming stripped 3 bases from V and 5 bases from J, with 14 bases between. Germline V gives CDR1 WSHSY, CDR2 SAAADI. This CDR3 is 15 amino acids long. The CDR3 sequence is CASSDWRGLNNEQFF. The CDR3 DNA is TGCGCCAGCAGTGATTGGCGGGGGCTTAACAATGAGCAGTTCTTC.

This clone was recorded once. The CDR3 DNA reads TGTGCCAGCAGTGGGTGGGGACAGGGGGTAAATCAGCCCCAGCATTTT. Its translation: CASSGWGQGVNQPQHF. The rearrangement joins TRBV6-1 to TRBJ1-5; 11 bases align to TRBD1. Germline loops: CDR1 MNHNS, CDR2 SASEGT. This CDR3 has 16 amino acids. Trimming cost V 4 bases and J 4 bases; bases outside gene matches: 6.

The V call is TRBV7-9, the J call TRBJ1-1, with D possibly being TRBD1 (6 bases). The CDR3 consists of 13 residues. Germline CDR1 SEHNR, CDR2 FQNEAQ (reference sequence). The V end was cut by 2 bases, the J end by 5 bases, with 9 bases between. The CDR3 DNA sequence: TGTGCCAGCAGCTTAACAGGGTCAACTGAAGCTTTCTTT. It is translated as CASSLTGSTEAFF.

The chain joins TRBV18 to TRBJ1-2, with TRBD1 as a possible D gene (6 bases). CDR1 is KGHSH, CDR2 LQKENI, per germline. V lost 3 bases to trimming and J lost 8 bases, with 13 bases between them. This CDR3 is built from 13 residues. The DNA for the CDR3 is TGTGCCAGCTCACCCTCGGGACATCAGGGCTACACCTTC. As protein: CASSPSGHQGYTF.